This T cell receptor (beta chain) is from a study of shared clonotypes between healthy human individuals. Study observations and caveats: Non-shared clonotypes displayed generation probabilities falling below those of clonotypes present in all four donors.

Looked up from germline, CDR1 is WSHSY and CDR2 is SAAADI. After removal of 7 bases from V and 6 bases from J, the junction contained 5 bases not matched to a gene. This CDR3 has 12 amino acids. This clone was seen a handful of times. What it binds is unknown. The repertoire was sequenced with immunoSEQ multiplex PCR; TCRdb's copy has only in-frame clones and lacks some. The top ten hold about 0.37% of the sample, which has approximately 2.3 million clones, approximately 93% seen once. All the donors were Caucasian adults who lived in Nashville, Tennessee. The chain uses TRBV10-2 and TRBJ2-7; 8 positions match TRBD1. Sequencing was done on a sample of naive CD4+ T cells from PBMCs. The subset here: CD45RA+ positively selected. The origin of this receptor is a man aged 18-30 years in good health. Some clones in this sample may be carry-over from other donors' samples. In DNA form, the CDR3 reads TGCGCCAGCACCCCGGACAGGGCCGAGCAGTACTTC. Encoded protein: CASTPDRAEQYF.